Reported below is one TCR beta chain. What it recognizes is unknown. The data are from a study of T cell repertoires in cytomegalovirus infection. Using its own MiXCR run on the reads, TCRdb lists one record per CDR3 protein. The repertoire holds about 310,000 distinct CDR3 sequences, with approximately 25% as singletons. The CDR3 consists of 17 residues. From germline, CDR1 is MNHNY and CDR2 SVGAGI (reference sequence). V was pared by 4 bases and J by 0 bases, with 16 bases between. This sample comprised cultured PBMCs, obtained from culture after CMV antigen stimulation. The TCR comes from a human donor in good health (CMV status not recorded). Some clones in this sample may be carry-over from other donors' samples. This chain joins TRBV6-6 and TRBJ1-5, with a tentative D call TRBD1 (5 bases). The CDR3 sequence is CASSLPRDGYSNQPQHF. As DNA, the CDR3 is TGTGCCAGCAGTTTGCCCCGGGACGGCTATAGCAATCAGCCCCAGCATTTT.